What follows are 31 T cell receptor beta chains derived from one specimen sequenced in a study of CD4 T cells in relation to SARS-CoV-2 and coronaviruses. CD4+ T cells from unexposed donors were obtained before the COVID-19 pandemic (2011-2018). The cells were cultured for under 13 days before CD4+ T cells were isolated. Profiled with immunoSEQ multiplex PCR; TCRdb holds only in-frame clones, not every one. The table shows approximately 19,000 clones, with about 80% occurring only once. These receptors are not linked to any known antigen. Sequenced input: CD4+ T cells from PBMCs, cultured in vitro. Receptors originate from a human donor in good health.

The chain has TRBV12-3 or TRBV12-4 and TRBJ1-4; D is undetermined. CDR3 length: 13 amino acids. V was clipped by 4 bases and J by 7 bases, with 10 bases between them. CDR3 sequence reads: CASSYGASEKLFF. The CDR3 nucleotides are TGTGCCAGCAGTTACGGAGCCAGTGAAAAACTGTTTTTT.

The chain is built from TRBV24-1 and TRBJ1-5; TRBD1 might be the D (5 bases). Between the trimmed V and J ends, which lost 2 bases and 5 bases, there was a span of 9 bases. CDR1 and CDR2 (germline): KGHDR, SFDVKD. The CDR3 runs to 14 residues. The CDR3 coding sequence is TGTGCCACCAGTGATTACAGGAGTGATCAGCCCCAGCATTTT. This encodes CATSDYRSDQPQHF.

J is TRBJ2-5 and V is TRBV12-3 or TRBV12-4; no reliable D call. Trimming cost V 2 bases and J 13 bases, with 11 bases left between them. The CDR3 consists of 11 residues. Here the CDR3 reads CASSLYRGPYF. Here the CDR3 DNA reads TGTGCCAGCAGTTTATACAGAGGTCCGTACTTC.

The chain is built from TRBV6-2 or TRBV6-3 and TRBJ2-5; D not resolved. Germline loops: CDR1 MNHEY, CDR2 SVGEGT. V gave up 2 bases and J gave up 1 base, with 8 bases separating them. The CDR3 runs 14 residues. The CDR3: CASSYRALQETQYF. The DNA of the CDR3 is TGTGCCAGCAGTTACAGGGCTCTCCAAGAGACCCAGTACTTC.

The chain recombines TRBV28 with TRBJ2-3; 8 bases are shared with TRBD1. This CDR3 comprises 14 residues. After removal of 6 bases from V and 4 bases from J, the junction contained 6 bases not matched to a gene. From germline, CDR1 is MDHEN and CDR2 SYDVKM. CDR3 sequence reads: CASRGQGGPDTQYF. CDR3 in DNA: TGTGCCAGCAGAGGACAGGGTGGGCCAGATACGCAGTATTTT.

This chain uses TRBV30 with TRBJ2-1, with 12 bases matching TRBD2. Germline trimming cut 3 bases from V and 9 bases from J; bases unmatched to any gene: 6. Germline V gene lookup returns CDR1 GTSNPN and CDR2 SVGIG (reference sequence). The CDR3 is made up of 14 amino acids. CDR3 DNA: TGTGCCTGGAGGACTAGCGGGAGCCGCGCTGAGCAGTTCTTC. As protein: CAWRTSGSRAEQFF.

V gene TRBV5-4 combines with J gene TRBJ2-1; possible D gene TRBD1, 5 bases. Per germline, CDR1 SGHNT and CDR2 YYREEE (reference sequence). Trimming removed 1 base at V and 6 bases at J, with 14 bases between. The CDR3 spans 15 residues. This CDR3 is CASSLPLDSFNEQFF. CDR3 in DNA: TGTGCCAGCAGCTTGCCTTTAGACAGCTTCAATGAGCAGTTCTTC.

A single count supports this clone. This sequence joins TRBV7-3 and TRBJ1-1; the D is unclear. Trimming shortened V by 5 bases and J by 1 base, and 11 bases separated the two germline ends. The CDR3 sequence is 14 residues long. Germline V gene data show CDR1 as SGHTA and CDR2 as FQGTGA. The CDR3 sequence: CASSLGRSNTEAFF. CDR3 nucleotide sequence: TGTGCCAGCAGCCTAGGGCGTTCGAACACTGAAGCTTTCTTT.

J is TRBJ1-2 and V is TRBV20-1, with D unclear. The CDR3 is 12 amino acids. Trimming removed 3 bases from V and 4 bases from J, with 9 bases in between. Germline loops: CDR1 DFQATT, CDR2 SNEGSKA (reference sequence). CDR3 residues: CSASQESYGYTF. For the CDR3, the DNA is TGCAGTGCTAGTCAGGAGAGCTATGGCTACACCTTC.

V is TRBV14 and J is TRBJ2-7; the match to TRBD1 covers 8 bases. The CDR3 spans 17 residues. J lost 7 bases, V lost 0 bases, and 14 bases had no gene match. The germline CDR1 and CDR2 sequences are SGHDN and FVKESK. CDR3 in DNA: TGTGCCAGCAGCCAAGATTTTACAGGACAGGGTTTGGGGGAGCAGTACTTC. Translating gives CASSQDFTGQGLGEQYF.

The chain recombines TRBV30 with TRBJ1-2; TRBD1 is a possible D gene (6 bases). V was cut by 2 bases and J by 8 bases, with 15 bases left in between. From germline, CDR1 is GTSNPN and CDR2 SVGIG (reference sequence). The length of the CDR3 is 13 residues. This CDR3 reads CAWSYGQSVGYTF. DNA for the CDR3: TGTGCCTGGAGTTACGGACAGTCGGTCGGCTACACCTTC. Full variable domain (rest looked up from reference TRBV30 and TRBJ1-2): SQTIHQWPATLVQPVGSPLSLECTVEGTSNPNLYWYRQAAGRGLQLLFYSVGIGQISSEVPQNLSASRPQDRQFILSSKKLLLSDSGFYLCAWSYGQSVGYTFGSGTRLTVV.

The chain is built from TRBV20-1 and TRBJ2-5, with D perhaps matching TRBD2 (5 bases). The CDR3 consists of 14 residues. The germline gives CDR1 DFQATT, CDR2 SNEGSKA (reference sequence). Deletions cut 3 bases from V and 8 bases from J, with 19 bases between. CDR3 coding DNA: TGCAGTGCTAGTATCGGACGGGGAATAATTACCCAGTACTTC. This encodes CSASIGRGIITQYF.

The chain joins TRBV7-9 to TRBJ2-3, with D unresolved. CDR3 length: 14 residues. The germline gives CDR1 SEHNR, CDR2 FQNEAQ (reference sequence). Trimming removed 1 base from V and 2 bases from J, with 7 bases in between. The CDR3 coding sequence is TGTGCCAGCAGCTTAGGAGATATCACAGATACGCAGTATTTT. It yields the protein CASSLGDITDTQYF.

This chain uses TRBV6-4 with TRBJ2-1; D may correspond to TRBD1 or TRBD2 (7 bases each). The CDR3 sequence is 16 residues long. V lost 6 bases and J lost 2, with 17 bases in between. CDR1 is MRHNA, CDR2 SNTAGT, per germline. CDR3 sequence reads: CASSLTTGRAYNEQFF. In nucleotides, the CDR3 is TGTGCCAGCAGCCTTACGACAGGGAGGGCCTACAATGAGCAGTTCTTC.

The chain employs TRBV3-1 (or the pseudogene TRBV3-2) and TRBJ2-5; D perhaps matches TRBD2 (6 bases). Germline lookup yields CDR1 LGHDT and CDR2 YNNKEL (reference sequence). The CDR3 runs to 14 residues. V gave up 2 bases and J gave up 5 bases, with 12 bases separating them. CDR3 sequence (DNA): TGTGCCAGCAGCCAATCGGGAGAACGGGAGACCCAGTACTTC. Translation gives CASSQSGERETQYF.

This clone has just a few counts. The rearrangement joins TRBV19 to TRBJ1-3, with unresolved D. Trimming stripped 6 bases from V and 2 bases from J, with 8 bases between. Per germline, CDR1 LNHDA and CDR2 SQIVND (reference sequence). The CDR3 has 13 amino acids. This CDR3 is CASRKGAGNTIYF. CDR3 coding DNA: TGTGCCAGTAGGAAGGGAGCTGGAAACACCATATATTTT.

CDR3 DNA: TGTGCCAGCAGCCAAGTTGAGGGGGCGGTTTCCTACACCTTC. It yields the protein CASSQVEGAVSYTF. The chain carries TRBV3-1 (or the pseudogene TRBV3-2) and TRBJ1-2; TRBD1 agrees at 7 bases. Germline assignment: CDR1 LGHDT and CDR2 YNNKEL (reference sequence). V dropped 1 base and J dropped 10; count of bases not matched to a gene: 9. The CDR3 has 14 amino acids.

V is TRBV27 and J is TRBJ2-6; either TRBD1 or TRBD2 may supply D (5 bases each). V dropped 6 bases and J dropped 2 bases, with 5 bases sitting between them. This CDR3 has 13 residues. Germline-derived CDR1 and CDR2 are MNHEY and SMNVEV (reference sequence). CDR3 coding DNA: TGTGCCAGCAGGGGGGCTGGGGCCAACGTCCTGACTTTC. Its translation: CASRGAGANVLTF.

This clone was counted only a few times. V usage is TRBV7-2 and J usage is TRBJ1-5; the match to TRBD1 covers 9 bases. The trim removed 1 base at V and 6 bases at J, leaving 13 bases unmatched. CDR1 and CDR2 (germline): SGHTA, FQGNSA. CDR3 length equals 18 residues. The CDR3 region has the DNA TGTGCCAGCAGCTTAGGAGCCTTGTTGGGACAGGGAAGTCAGCCCCAGCATTTT. This codes for CASSLGALLGQGSQPQHF.

The genes are TRBV5-1 and TRBJ2-7; TRBD2 is a possible D gene (6 bases). Trimming took off 0 bases at V and 6 bases at J, with 19 bases between the two ends. Germline assignment: CDR1 SGHRS and CDR2 YFSETQ. The CDR3 is 16 amino acids. In DNA, the CDR3 is TGCGCCAGCAGCTTGGCGGGGGACGGTTCCCCACTCGAGCAGTACTTC. This encodes CASSLAGDGSPLEQYF.

The chain employs TRBV24-1 and TRBJ2-3; TRBD2 is a possible D gene (6 bases). CDR1 and CDR2 from the germline V gene are KGHDR and SFDVKD. Between the trimmed V and J ends, which lost 4 bases and 4 bases, there was a span of 17 bases. The length of the CDR3 is 16 residues. In DNA, the CDR3 is TGTGCCACCAGTGACCCCGCTCCCGGGAGAGCAGATACGCAGTATTTT. It is translated as CATSDPAPGRADTQYF.

The CDR3 here is CASSPSTSGRTRSYEQYF. The CDR3 DNA is TGCGCCAGCAGCCCTTCGACTAGCGGGAGGACCAGATCCTACGAGCAGTACTTC. The chain recombines TRBV5-1 with TRBJ2-7; TRBD2 agrees at 13 bases. V dropped 4 bases and J dropped 1; count of bases not matched to a gene: 11. The germline gives CDR1 SGHRS, CDR2 YFSETQ. The CDR3 contains 18 residues. The entire variable domain, with the rest obtained from reference TRBV5-1 and TRBJ2-7, is as follows: KAGVTQTPRYLIKTRGQQVTLSCSPISGHRSVSWYQQTPGQGLQFLFEYFSETQRNKGNFPGRFSGRQFSNSRSEMNVSTLELGDSALYLCASSPSTSGRTRSYEQYFGPGTRLTVT.

V gene TRBV5-1 combines with J gene TRBJ2-7; 8 bases are shared with TRBD1. CDR3 length: 15 residues. Germline trimming cut 4 bases from V and 4 bases from J; bases unmatched to any gene: 10. CDR1 SGHRS and CDR2 YFSETQ come from the germline V gene. CDR3 amino acids: CASSPRQGTPYEQYF. DNA of the CDR3: TGCGCCAGCAGCCCCCGACAGGGGACACCTTACGAGCAGTACTTC.

V is TRBV5-4 and J is TRBJ2-3, with D possibly TRBD2 on 7 matching bases. Trimming took off 3 bases at V and 0 bases at J, with 17 bases between the two ends. Per the germline V gene, CDR1 is SGHNT and CDR2 is YYREEE (reference sequence). The CDR3 is 17 residues long. The CDR3 DNA follows: TGTGCCAGCAGCTCCCCCCCGGGGGGCGGAAGCACAGATACGCAGTATTTT. The encoded protein is CASSSPPGGGSTDTQYF.

The rearrangement uses TRBV5-4 and TRBJ2-3; 7 bases match TRBD2. The CDR3 loop spans 15 amino acids. The V gene's germline CDR1 is SGHNT and CDR2 YYREEE (reference sequence). The V segment lost 4 bases and the J segment 1 base; nucleotides outside the gene matches: 6. CDR3 nucleotide sequence: TGTGCCAGCAGCGTCGGGACTACTCGCACAGATACGCAGTATTTT. Amino acid sequence: CASSVGTTRTDTQYF.

This chain joins TRBV13 and TRBJ2-3; no clear D gene. This CDR3 spans 13 amino acids. The V gene's germline CDR1 is PRHDT and CDR2 FYEKMQ (reference sequence). Deletions cut 3 bases from V and 3 bases from J, with 7 bases between. The CDR3: CASSLGSTDTQYF. CDR3 in DNA: TGTGCCAGCAGCTTGGGGTCGACAGATACGCAGTATTTT.

The chain combines TRBV10-3 with TRBJ2-1; weak D call: TRBD2 (5 bases). The germline V gene has CDR1 ENHRY and CDR2 SYGVKD. CDR3 length: 15 amino acids. V lost 4 bases, J lost 4 bases, and 14 bases lay in between. CDR3 sequence reads: CAISASPSGYNEQFF. The CDR3 coding sequence is TGTGCCATCAGTGCCTCCCCATCGGGGTACAATGAGCAGTTCTTC.

The chain joins TRBV15 to TRBJ2-4, with 7 bases aligning to TRBD1. Germline CDR1 is LNHNV and CDR2 is YYDKDF (reference sequence). The CDR3 runs 18 residues. Trimming cost V 0 bases and J 2 bases; bases outside gene matches: 10. For the CDR3, the DNA is TGTGCCACCAGCAGAGACCCAATGACAGGGATAACCAAAAACATTCAGTACTTC. It translates to CATSRDPMTGITKNIQYF.

The V gene is TRBV6-1, the J gene TRBJ2-1; possibly TRBD1 or TRBD2 for D (6 bases each). This CDR3 contains 17 residues. Germline values: CDR1 MNHNS, CDR2 SASEGT. V was trimmed by 2 bases and J by 0 bases, leaving 14 bases between them. The CDR3 loop is CASSEFGGVSSYNEQFF. In DNA form, the CDR3 reads TGTGCCAGCAGTGAATTCGGGGGCGTCAGCTCCTACAATGAGCAGTTCTTC.

This clone was observed a few times. V and J are TRBV5-1 and TRBJ2-3; D not resolved. The CDR3 runs 16 residues. Germline values: CDR1 SGHRS, CDR2 YFSETQ. With 2 bases removed from V and 0 bases from J, the gap between germline ends came to 13 bases. The CDR3 loop is CASSLNGRKSTDTQYF. CDR3 nucleotide sequence: TGCGCCAGCAGCTTAAACGGGCGGAAGAGCACAGATACGCAGTATTTT.

This clone was observed a single time. V usage is TRBV5-1 and J usage is TRBJ2-1, with TRBD1 matching 9 bases. The CDR3 has 16 amino acids. J gave up 2 bases and V 4 bases, and 7 bases lay outside the gene matches. The V gene's germline CDR1 is SGHRS and CDR2 YFSETQ. The CDR3 DNA is TGCGCCAGCAGCGGAAAGGACAGGGGAACCTACAATGAGCAGTTCTTC. Translated, it gives CASSGKDRGTYNEQFF.